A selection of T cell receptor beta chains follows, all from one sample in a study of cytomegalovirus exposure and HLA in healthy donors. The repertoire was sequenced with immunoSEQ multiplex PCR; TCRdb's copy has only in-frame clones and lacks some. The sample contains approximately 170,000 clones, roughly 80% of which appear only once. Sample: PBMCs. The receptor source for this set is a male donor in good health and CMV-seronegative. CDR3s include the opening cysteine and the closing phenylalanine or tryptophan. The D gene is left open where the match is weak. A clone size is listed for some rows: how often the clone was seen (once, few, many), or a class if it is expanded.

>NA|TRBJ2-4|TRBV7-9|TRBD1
CSSSPGQGWGAKNIQYF
TGTTCCAGCAGCCCGGGACAGGGTTGGGGAGCCAAAAACATTCAGTACTTC
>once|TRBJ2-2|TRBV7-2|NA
CASSLAPAGLTGELFF
TGTGCCAGCAGCTTAGCGCCAGCGGGCCTGACCGGGGAGCTGTTTTTT
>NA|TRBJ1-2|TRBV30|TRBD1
CAWKQGGGYTF
TGTGCCTGGAAGCAGGGGGGTGGCTACACCTTC
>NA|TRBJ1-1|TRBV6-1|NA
CATGGIGNTEAFF
TGTGCCACGGGGGGGATAGGGAACACTGAAGCTTTCTTT
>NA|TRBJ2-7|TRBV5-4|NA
CASSLQGAEQYF
TGTGCCAGCAGCCTGCAAGGGGCCGAGCAGTACTTC
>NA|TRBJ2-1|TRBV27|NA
CASSLNGVYNEQFF
TGTGCCAGCAGTTTAAACGGGGTTTACAATGAGCAGTTCTTC
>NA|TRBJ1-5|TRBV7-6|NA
CASSLGPGGNQPQHF
TGTGCCAGCAGCTTAGGGCCAGGGGGCAATCAGCCCCAGCATTTT
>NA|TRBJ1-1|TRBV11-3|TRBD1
CASSIRTGTEEAFF
TGTGCCAGCAGCATCAGAACAGGGACAGAAGAAGCTTTCTTT
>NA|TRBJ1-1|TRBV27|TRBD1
CASSPRTGWTEAFF
TGTGCCAGCAGTCCGAGGACAGGGTGGACTGAAGCTTTCTTT
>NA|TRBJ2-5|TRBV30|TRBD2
CASPLWGGETQYF
TGTGCCTCCCCCCTGTGGGGGGGGGAGACCCAGTACTTC
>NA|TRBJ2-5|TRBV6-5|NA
CASSYDVWSGKETQYF
TGTGCCAGCAGTTATGATGTTTGGTCAGGGAAAGAGACCCAGTACTTC
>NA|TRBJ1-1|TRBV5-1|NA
CASSLGVSAGGNTEAFF
TGCGCCAGCAGCTTGGGCGTGTCGGCAGGAGGTAACACTGAAGCTTTCTTT
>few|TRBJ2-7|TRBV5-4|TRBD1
CASSSGQGSSYEQYF
TGTGCCAGCAGCTCGGGACAGGGGAGCTCCTACGAGCAGTACTTC
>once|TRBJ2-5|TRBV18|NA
CASSPPSAGETQYF
TGTGCCAGCTCACCACCGTCCGCGGGGGAGACCCAGTACTTC
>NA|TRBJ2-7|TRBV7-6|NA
CASSQMAGQTYEQYF
TGTGCCAGCAGCCAAATGGCAGGACAGACCTACGAGCAGTACTTC
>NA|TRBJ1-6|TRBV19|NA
CASSTPAGVNSPLHF
TGTGCCAGTAGTACCCCCGCAGGGGTAAATTCACCCCTCCACTTT
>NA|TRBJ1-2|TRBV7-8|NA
CASSLTDSNYGYTF
TGTGCCAGCAGCTTAACGGATAGCAACTATGGCTACACCTTC
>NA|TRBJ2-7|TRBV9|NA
CASSGPGHSYEQYF
TGTGCCAGCAGCGGACCGGGACACTCCTACGAGCAGTACTTC
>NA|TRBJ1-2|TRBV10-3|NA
CAISGQVANYGYTF
TGTGCCATCAGTGGACAGGTAGCTAACTATGGCTACACCTTC
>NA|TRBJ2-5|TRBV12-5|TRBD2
CASGPPSGGAETQYF
TGTGCTAGTGGCCCCCCCAGCGGGGGGGCAGAGACCCAGTACTTC
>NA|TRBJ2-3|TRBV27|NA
CASSLTETANLFTDTQYF
TGTGCCAGCAGTTTAACCGAGACAGCGAACTTATTTACAGATACGCAGTATTTT
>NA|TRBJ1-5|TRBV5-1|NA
CASSLGPNSNQPQHF
TGCGCCAGCAGCTTGGGTCCTAATAGCAATCAGCCCCAGCATTTT
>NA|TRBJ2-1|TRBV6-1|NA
CASIQGGFSYNEQFF
TGTGCCAGCATCCAGGGGGGATTCTCCTACAATGAGCAGTTCTTC
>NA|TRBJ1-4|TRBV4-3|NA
CASSRGGANEKLFF
TGCGCCAGCAGCCGGGGAGGTGCTAATGAAAAACTGTTTTTT
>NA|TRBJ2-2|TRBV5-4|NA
CASSLGGFANTGELFF
TGTGCCAGCAGCTTGGGCGGGTTCGCGAACACCGGGGAGCTGTTTTTT
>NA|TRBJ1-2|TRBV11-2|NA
CASRDRRGNYGYTF
TGTGCCAGCAGGGACCGCCGGGGGAACTATGGCTACACCTTC
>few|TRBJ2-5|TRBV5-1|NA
CASSAGWVGETQYF
TGCGCCAGCAGCGCTGGGTGGGTCGGGGAGACCCAGTACTTC
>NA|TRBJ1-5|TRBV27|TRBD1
CASSPGTGWYQPQHF
TGTGCCAGCAGTCCCGGGACAGGCTGGTATCAGCCCCAGCATTTT
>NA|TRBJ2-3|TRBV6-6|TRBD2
CASSLIAGGLDTQYF
TGTGCCAGCAGTTTAATAGCGGGGGGGTTAGATACGCAGTATTTT
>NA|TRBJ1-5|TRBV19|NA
CASRWGGGNQPQHF
TGTGCCAGTAGATGGGGCGGGGGCAATCAGCCCCAGCATTTT
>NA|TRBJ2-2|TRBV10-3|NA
CAISASLGRGSGELFF
TGTGCCATCAGTGCCAGTCTGGGCAGGGGCTCCGGGGAGCTGTTTTTT
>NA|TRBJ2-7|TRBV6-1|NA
CASSVLRDSTYEQYF
TGTGCCAGCAGTGTTCTTCGAGACAGCACCTACGAGCAGTACTTC
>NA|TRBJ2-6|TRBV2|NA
CASIARWFDGANVLTF
TGTGCCAGCATCGCGAGGTGGTTCGATGGGGCCAACGTCCTGACTTTC
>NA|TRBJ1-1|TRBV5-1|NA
CASSFQGKNTEAFF
TGCGCCAGCAGCTTTCAGGGGAAGAACACTGAAGCTTTCTTT
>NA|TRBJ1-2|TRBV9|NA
CASSVDSGAYGYTF
TGTGCCAGCAGCGTGGACAGCGGGGCCTATGGCTACACCTTC
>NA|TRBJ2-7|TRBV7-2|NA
CASSPGGFSSYEQYF
TGTGCCAGCAGCCCAGGGGGGTTCAGCTCCTACGAGCAGTACTTC
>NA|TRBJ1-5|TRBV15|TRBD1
CATGQGASNQPQHF
TGTGCCACCGGACAGGGGGCGAGCAATCAGCCCCAGCATTTT
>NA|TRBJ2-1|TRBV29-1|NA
CSVPYRGGNEQFF
TGCAGCGTCCCGTACAGGGGGGGGAATGAGCAGTTCTTC